This T cell receptor (beta chain) was sequenced for a study of blood T cell repertoires in COVID-19. Study-wide background: The cDNA or gDNA used as material had been derived from T cells, B-cell-depleted T cells, or PBMCs.

V dropped 8 bases and J dropped 0 bases, with 14 bases sitting between them. This CDR3 is 15 amino acids long. The V gene's germline CDR1 is LNHDA and CDR2 SQIVND (reference sequence). The method was immunoSEQ multiplex PCR; TCRdb's version includes in-frame clones alone and lacks a portion of them. This sample has around 61,000 clones, with around 84% found just once. Source material: peripheral blood. This chain uses TRBV19 with TRBJ1-3; no clear D gene. The clonotype comes from a man aged 45-65 years with active COVID-19. The CDR3 DNA follows: TGTGCCAGTTCGGACTTACCGAGCTCTGGAAACACCATATATTTT. Its translation is CASSDLPSSGNTIYF.